These 25 T cell receptor beta chains originate from one sample sequenced in a study of T cell repertoires in cytomegalovirus infection. TCRdb re-called the reads through MiXCR, storing one row per CDR3 protein. This sample has around 570,000 distinct CDR3 sequences, with 40% found just once. These receptors are not linked to any known antigen. Source: cultured PBMCs, taken from culture after CMV antigen stimulation. The receptors derive from a human donor in good health (CMV status not recorded). Some clones in this sample may be carry-over from other donors' samples.

The chain uses TRBV4-1 and TRBJ2-5, with TRBD2 identical over 7 bases. V lost 1 base to trimming and J lost 2 bases; unmatched junction nucleotides: 7. The CDR3 is 16 amino acids. Germline-derived CDR1 and CDR2 are MGHRA and YSYEKL. CDR3 sequence (DNA): TGCGCCAGCAGCCAAGCCCTGGGGGGAGGGCAAGAGACCCAGTACTTC. It specifies CASSQALGGGQETQYF.

The chain uses TRBV12-3 or TRBV12-4 and TRBJ2-3; perhaps D is TRBD1 or TRBD2 (6 bases each). Trimming cost V 8 bases and J 3 bases, with 24 bases left between them. The CDR3 extends over 17 amino acids. CDR3: CASSIGGLSYLTDTQYF. As DNA, the CDR3 is TGTGCCAGCTCCATCGGGGGCCTTTCGTATTTAACAGATACGCAGTATTTT.

This clonotype was observed once. This chain uses TRBV25-1 with TRBJ2-4, with D possibly being TRBD1 (5 bases). The V gene lost 3 bases and the J gene lost 5 bases, with 11 bases spanning the gap. CDR1 is MGHDK and CDR2 is SYGVNS in the germline V gene. This CDR3 has 14 amino acids. This CDR3 reads CASSESGRENIQYF. CDR3 DNA sequence: TGTGCCAGCAGTGAGTCTGGCAGGGAAAACATTCAGTACTTC.

The V call is TRBV18, the J call TRBJ2-7; D is possibly TRBD1 (5 bases). The CDR3 has 18 amino acids. V was shortened by 6 bases and J by 2 bases, with 26 bases between the two germline ends. The germline CDR1 and CDR2 sequences are KGHSH and LQKENI. This chain's CDR3 is CASSRIMGLELRAYEQYF. The CDR3 nucleotides are TGTGCCAGCTCTCGGATCATGGGGCTCGAGTTAAGAGCCTACGAGCAGTACTTC.

This clonotype turned up a few times. The rearrangement joins TRBV7-2 to TRBJ2-1; 11 bases map to TRBD2. Germline V lookup: CDR1 SGHTA, CDR2 FQGNSA. Unmatched junction bases numbered 5, after V lost 5 bases and J lost 8 bases. This CDR3 has 14 residues. This chain's CDR3 is CASSTSGGGYEQFF. Written as DNA, the CDR3 is TGTGCCAGCAGCACTAGCGGGGGAGGGTATGAGCAGTTCTTC.

The V gene is TRBV7-9, the J gene TRBJ2-3; 7 nucleotides match TRBD1. CDR1 SEHNR and CDR2 FQNEAQ come from the germline V gene (reference sequence). CDR3 length equals 13 residues. The V and J ends lost 9 bases and 3 bases, in that order; junction bases with no gene match: 6. The CDR3 DNA sequence: TGTGCCAGTAGGGACAGTAGGACAGATACGCAGTATTTT. As protein: CASRDSRTDTQYF.

The rearrangement links TRBV7-9 to TRBJ2-6, with a weak D call TRBD2 (5 bases). The CDR3 is 15 amino acids. With 8 bases removed from V and 1 base from J, the gap between germline ends came to 12 bases. Germline values: CDR1 SEHNR, CDR2 FQNEAQ (reference sequence). CDR3 amino acids: CASLRDNSGANVLTF. The CDR3, as DNA: TGTGCCAGCCTCCGGGATAATTCTGGGGCCAACGTCCTGACTTTC.

The CDR3 nucleotides read TGTGCCAGCAGCCTTGGGGCGGCCTGGACTGAAGCTTTCTTT. As protein: CASSLGAAWTEAFF. The rearrangement links TRBV6-5 to TRBJ1-1; a possible D gene is TRBD1 (5 bases). Germline CDR1 is MNHEY and CDR2 is SVGAGI. The length of the CDR3 is 14 residues. Trimming shortened V by 6 bases and J by 5 bases, and 16 bases separated the two germline ends.

This chain connects TRBV7-2 to TRBJ2-1; 11 positions match TRBD2. The CDR3 is 16 amino acids. From germline, CDR1 is SGHTA and CDR2 FQGNSA. The trim removed 0 bases at V and 8 bases at J, leaving 6 bases unmatched. The DNA for the CDR3 is TGTGCCAGCAGCTTAGCGCTAGCGGGAGGAGTACATGAGCAGTTCTTC. Translating gives CASSLALAGGVHEQFF.

The chain links TRBV11-2 to TRBJ2-5; TRBD1 matches 8 bases. The CDR3 extends over 15 amino acids. CDR1 and CDR2 from the germline V gene are SGHAT and FQNNGV. V was clipped by 4 bases and J by 1 base; unmatched bases: 5. CDR3 DNA: TGTGCCAGCAGCTCCTATGGACAGGGCCAAGAGACCCAGTACTTC. It codes for CASSSYGQGQETQYF.

The table lists this clonotype with a few counts. The chain couples TRBV4-1 to TRBJ1-1; 8 positions match TRBD1. Germline lookup yields CDR1 MGHRA and CDR2 YSYEKL. This CDR3 contains 15 residues. V lost 4 bases and J lost 8; bases outside the gene matches: 12. The CDR3 is CASSRNRGSVLEAFF. The CDR3 nucleotides read TGCGCCAGCAGCCGGAACAGGGGGTCCGTCCTAGAAGCTTTCTTT.

J is TRBJ2-5 and V is TRBV6-2 or TRBV6-3; D ambiguous. V was shortened by 4 bases and J by 3 bases, with 15 bases between the two germline ends. The CDR3 extends over 15 amino acids. Germline assignment: CDR1 MNHEY and CDR2 SVGEGT. The CDR3 sequence: CASSSWAPGEETQYF. CDR3 bases: TGTGCCAGCAGTTCTTGGGCCCCCGGAGAAGAGACCCAGTACTTC.

This chain connects TRBV10-3 to TRBJ1-2; no definite D call. The CDR3 is 12 residues long. With 4 bases removed from V and 6 bases from J, the gap between germline ends came to 9 bases. The germline gives CDR1 ENHRY, CDR2 SYGVKD. CDR3 nucleotides: TGTGCCATCAGTGTGGGTCTAGATGGCTACACCTTC. Translated, it gives CAISVGLDGYTF.

The V and J genes are TRBV7-2 and TRBJ2-1, with a tentative D call TRBD2 (7 bases). The CDR3 covers 15 residues. Germline-derived CDR1 and CDR2 are SGHTA and FQGNSA. Trimming took 5 bases from V and 7 from J, leaving 18 bases between them. The DNA of the CDR3 is TGTGCCAGCAGCCGTCTAGGGGGGGGCCAAAATGAGCAGTTCTTC. It is translated as CASSRLGGGQNEQFF. Combining the CDR3 with reference TRBV7-2 and TRBJ2-1 gives the whole variable domain GAGVSQSPSNKVTEKGKDVELRCDPISGHTALYWYRQSLGQGLEFLIYFQGNSAPDKSGLPSDRFSAERTGGSVSTLTIQRTQQEDSAVYLCASSRLGGGQNEQFFGPGTRLTVL.

The J gene is TRBJ2-1, the V gene TRBV7-6; TRBD1 might be the D (6 bases). CDR1 is SGHVS and CDR2 is FNYEAQ in the germline V gene. The CDR3 runs 16 residues. The V end lost 0 bases, the J end lost 6 bases, and 15 bases lay between the germline ends. CDR3 amino acids: CASSLAVGAEANEQFF. In DNA, the CDR3 is TGTGCCAGCAGCTTAGCGGTGGGGGCAGAGGCCAATGAGCAGTTCTTC.

This clonotype was observed a few times. The chain uses TRBV7-2 and TRBJ2-7; no clear D. The length of the CDR3 is 14 residues. CDR1 SGHTA and CDR2 FQGNSA come from the germline V gene. Trimming removed 1 base at V and 0 bases at J, with 7 bases between. This CDR3 reads CASSLGIFSYEQYF. The CDR3 coding sequence is TGTGCCAGCAGCTTAGGGATATTCTCCTACGAGCAGTACTTC.

A few counts support this clonotype. The chain combines TRBV20-1 with TRBJ1-5; D gene ambiguous. Germline lookup yields CDR1 DFQATT and CDR2 SNEGSKA (reference sequence). Between the trimmed V and J ends, which lost 3 bases and 4 bases, there was a span of 16 bases. The CDR3 is 15 amino acids. The CDR3 coding sequence is TGCAGTGCTAGTCCCCTCGGGAACCGAAATCAGCCCCAGCATTTT. Amino acid sequence: CSASPLGNRNQPQHF.

This clonotype turned up a few times. This rearrangement joins TRBV6-1 to TRBJ2-3; 9 positions match TRBD1. With V trimmed by 3 bases and J by 8 bases, 3 bases remained unmatched. CDR1 is MNHNS, CDR2 SASEGT, per germline. The CDR3 totals 13 residues. The CDR3 spells CASSDTGGGTQYF. CDR3 nucleotides: TGTGCCAGCAGTGACACAGGGGGCGGTACGCAGTATTTT.

This chain joins TRBV6-2 or TRBV6-3 and TRBJ1-6; D not certain. Trimming took off 6 bases at V and 7 bases at J, with 10 bases between the two ends. The CDR3 runs to 13 residues. CDR1 MNHEY and CDR2 SVGEGT come from the germline V gene. Here the CDR3 reads CASRGLRNSPLHF. DNA for the CDR3: TGTGCCAGCAGAGGACTCCGCAATTCACCCCTCCACTTT.

This clonotype has just a few counts. The chain recombines TRBV7-8 with TRBJ2-7; D is uncertain. V dropped 5 bases and J dropped 6 bases, with 23 bases sitting between them. The CDR3 consists of 16 residues. Germline V gives CDR1 SGHVS, CDR2 FQNEAQ. The CDR3 nucleotides are TGTGCCAGCAGCCTCCTCGGTATCCTGGAGAAAAGCGAGCAGTACTTC. Protein product: CASSLLGILEKSEQYF.

The rearrangement uses TRBV14 and TRBJ2-1; 13 positions match TRBD2. This CDR3 is 18 amino acids long. The J segment lost 7 bases and the V segment lost 4 bases, leaving 13 bases of the junction unmatched. Germline assignment: CDR1 SGHDN and CDR2 FVKESK. The CDR3 loop is CASSPGLAGVRGRNEQFF. The CDR3, as DNA: TGTGCCAGCAGCCCCGGACTAGCGGGGGTTAGAGGGAGGAATGAGCAGTTCTTC.

The CDR3 here is CASSWVENEKLFF. DNA of the CDR3: TGTGCCAGCAGCTGGGTCGAAAACGAAAAACTGTTTTTT. V is TRBV7-6 and J is TRBJ1-4; the D is unclear. With 4 bases removed from V and 8 bases from J, the gap between germline ends came to 11 bases. The germline gives CDR1 SGHVS, CDR2 FNYEAQ. The CDR3 is 13 residues long.

The chain uses TRBV11-2 and TRBJ2-4; no clear D. With 5 bases removed from V and 1 base from J, the gap between germline ends came to 24 bases. Germline assignment: CDR1 SGHAT and CDR2 FQNNGV. This CDR3 contains 19 residues. The CDR3 region has the DNA TGTGCCAGCAGCACCGGCCAGACTCGACCGCCTTGGGCCAAAAACATTCAGTACTTC. This gives the protein CASSTGQTRPPWAKNIQYF.

This clonotype was seen a handful of times. This rearrangement joins TRBV4-1 to TRBJ1-5; D remains unclear. There are 18 residues in the CDR3. Germline values: CDR1 MGHRA, CDR2 YSYEKL. V gave up 1 base and J gave up 0 bases, with 16 bases separating them. CDR3 sequence reads: CASSQGVGSLYSNQPQHF. The DNA of the CDR3 is TGCGCCAGCAGCCAAGGCGTGGGGAGCCTTTATAGCAATCAGCCCCAGCATTTT.

This clonotype was observed a single time. The CDR3 region has the DNA TGTGCCAGCAGGTCCGGGACAGGGGTTGGCTACACCTTC. Translation gives CASRSGTGVGYTF. The chain links TRBV7-8 to TRBJ1-2, with 10 nucleotides matching TRBD1. Germline V gene data show CDR1 as SGHVS and CDR2 as FQNEAQ. The length of the CDR3 is 13 residues. V trimming: 6 bases; J trimming: 7 bases; junction bases outside the gene matches: 5.